The 30 T cell receptor beta chains reported below all come from one sample, sequenced in a study of shared clonotypes between healthy human individuals. TCRdb keeps only in-frame clones here, not all; method: immunoSEQ multiplex PCR. Of 2 million to 2.5 million clones detected, 95% appear once; the ten largest clones hold under 0.15%. The sequenced sample was naive CD4+ T cells sorted from blood. The subset here: CD45RA+ positively selected. All receptors derive from a man between 18 and 35 years old in good health.

The rearrangement links TRBV10-3 to TRBJ2-2; perhaps TRBD2 as D (5 bases). This CDR3 is 15 amino acids long. Germline V gene lookup returns CDR1 ENHRY and CDR2 SYGVKD. With 2 bases removed from V and 1 base from J, the gap between germline ends came to 8 bases. For the CDR3, the DNA is TGTGCCATCAGTGAGGGAGGACTGAACACCGGGGAGCTGTTTTTT. Its protein is CAISEGGLNTGELFF.

J is TRBJ2-7 and V is TRBV9; D is perhaps TRBD2 (7 bases). CDR1 and CDR2 (germline): SGDLS, YYNGEE. The CDR3 consists of 18 residues. Trimming stripped 0 bases from V and 0 bases from J, with 19 bases between. CDR3 bases: TGTGCCAGCAGCGTAGGACCCGGGGGGCGGAGTTCCTCCTACGAGCAGTACTTC. As protein: CASSVGPGGRSSSYEQYF. Full variable domain (outside the CDR3, taken from reference TRBV9 and TRBJ2-7): DSGVTQTPKHLITATGQRVTLRCSPRSGDLSVYWYQQSLDQGLQFLIQYYNGEERAKGNILERFSAQQFPDLHSELNLSSLELGDSALYFCASSVGPGGRSSSYEQYFGPGTRLTVT.

CDR3 sequence reads: CASSKGGTSGASTDTQYF. CDR3 in DNA: TGCGCCAGCAGCAAGGGCGGGACTAGCGGGGCTAGCACAGATACGCAGTATTTT. The chain employs TRBV5-1 and TRBJ2-3; 13 bases map to TRBD2. The CDR3 has 18 residues. V was clipped by 4 bases and J by 0 bases; unmatched bases: 8. Germline V gene data show CDR1 as SGHRS and CDR2 as YFSETQ. Full variable domain (rest looked up from reference TRBV5-1 and TRBJ2-3): KAGVTQTPRYLIKTRGQQVTLSCSPISGHRSVSWYQQTPGQGLQFLFEYFSETQRNKGNFPGRFSGRQFSNSRSEMNVSTLELGDSALYLCASSKGGTSGASTDTQYFGPGTRLTVL.

The V call is TRBV29-1, the J call TRBJ2-1; maybe TRBD1 (6 bases). V shed 7 bases and J shed 0 bases, with 10 bases lying between them. The germline V gene encodes CDR1 SQVTM and CDR2 ANQGSEA. The CDR3 covers 13 residues. The CDR3 DNA follows: TGCAGCGCAGGGGAAAGCTCCTACAATGAGCAGTTCTTC. Translation gives CSAGESSYNEQFF.

V gene TRBV4-3 combines with J gene TRBJ1-6; TRBD1 matches 7 bases. CDR1 is LGHNA and CDR2 is YSLEER in the germline V gene. Unmatched junction bases numbered 3, after V lost 1 base and J lost 6 bases. The CDR3 is made up of 15 amino acids. The CDR3 is CASSQGGQLNSPLHF. Written as DNA, the CDR3 is TGCGCCAGCAGCCAAGGGGGACAGCTTAATTCACCCCTCCACTTT.

The CDR3 bases are TGCAGCGCCCGCTACGGGGCCGGTCCCTACGAGCAGTACTTC. Translated: CSARYGAGPYEQYF. The J gene is TRBJ2-7, the V gene TRBV29-1; D tentatively reads TRBD1 or TRBD2 (5 bases each). V was clipped by 7 bases and J by 2 bases, with 18 bases between them. Per germline, CDR1 SQVTM and CDR2 ANQGSEA. There are 14 residues in the CDR3.

This clone is a singleton in its sample. V and J are TRBV28 and TRBJ2-1; possibly TRBD2 for D (5 bases). Germline lookup yields CDR1 MDHEN and CDR2 SYDVKM. Deletions cut 6 bases from V and 7 bases from J, with 10 bases between. The CDR3 sequence is 12 residues long. The CDR3 coding sequence is TGTGCCAGCAGCCGTGGACTGAATGAGCAGTTCTTC. Translation gives CASSRGLNEQFF.

J is TRBJ1-5 and V is TRBV5-5, with 10 bases lining up with TRBD1. The CDR3 is 15 residues long. CDR1 SGHKS and CDR2 YYEKEE come from the germline V gene (reference sequence). With V trimmed by 4 bases and J by 6 bases, 7 bases remained unmatched. CDR3 sequence reads: CASSGTGAPAQPQHF. DNA for the CDR3: TGTGCCAGCAGCGGGACAGGGGCGCCCGCTCAGCCCCAGCATTTT.

This clone was detected only once. The rearrangement links TRBV6-7 to TRBJ1-5, with D unclear. TRBV6-7 is recorded as an ORF, its role being uncertain. V was cut by 2 bases and J by 3 bases, with 11 bases left in between. This CDR3 has 15 residues. CDR3 region: CASSYRVLDNQPQHF. The CDR3 DNA follows: TGTGCCAGCAGTTACCGGGTCCTTGACAATCAGCCCCAGCATTTT.

The chain links TRBV19 to TRBJ2-4; tentative D call: TRBD2 (6 bases). Trimming cost V 5 bases and J 3 bases, with 14 bases left between them. This CDR3 has 15 amino acids. Looked up from germline, CDR1 is LNHDA and CDR2 is SQIVND (reference sequence). The CDR3 region has the DNA TGTGCCAGTAGTTCTGGCGGGAACCTCAAAAACATTCAGTACTTC. As protein: CASSSGGNLKNIQYF.

This clone was detected once. The chain joins TRBV25-1 to TRBJ1-5, with D possibly matching TRBD1 (5 bases). The V gene lost 0 bases and the J gene lost 9 bases, with 9 bases spanning the gap. Germline loops: CDR1 MGHDK, CDR2 SYGVNS. CDR3 length: 13 residues. The CDR3 DNA follows: TGTGCCAGCAGTGAATACGGGGGTGCGCCCCAGCATTTT. This sequence encodes CASSEYGGAPQHF.

The rearrangement links TRBV25-1 to TRBJ2-2; 10 bases align to TRBD1. Germline lookup yields CDR1 MGHDK and CDR2 SYGVNS. After removal of 6 bases from V and 3 bases from J, the junction contained 13 bases not matched to a gene. The CDR3 is 18 residues long. The chain's CDR3 is CASSSLGTGATDTGELFF. In nucleotides, the CDR3 is TGTGCCAGCAGCTCATTAGGGACAGGGGCGACGGACACCGGGGAGCTGTTTTTT.

The chain has TRBV7-9 and TRBJ1-2; D gene ambiguous. Germline CDR1 and CDR2: SEHNR and FQNEAQ (reference sequence). The CDR3 length is 13 residues. Trimming took off 1 base at V and 4 bases at J, with 7 bases between the two ends. The CDR3, as DNA: TGTGCCAGCAGCTTAGTGGCAGGCTATGGCTACACCTTC. Translated, it gives CASSLVAGYGYTF.

The chain has TRBV5-6 and TRBJ2-7, with 8 bases fitting TRBD2. With 6 bases clipped from V and 0 bases from J, the junction kept 8 bases outside the gene matches. Germline V gives CDR1 SGHDT, CDR2 YYEEEE. This CDR3 region has 15 residues. The CDR3 DNA reads TGTGCCAGCACCGTTCTAGCGGGCAGCTCCTACGAGCAGTACTTC. Translated, it gives CASTVLAGSSYEQYF.

The chain links TRBV10-1 to TRBJ2-7; D perhaps matches TRBD2 (6 bases). CDR1 and CDR2 (germline): WNHNN, SYGVQD (reference sequence). Trimming shortened V by 3 bases and J by 9 bases, and 18 bases separated the two germline ends. The CDR3 has 14 residues. The CDR3 protein is CASSDVPGVGGQYF. The CDR3 region has the DNA TGCGCCAGCAGTGACGTCCCGGGAGTTGGCGGGCAGTACTTC.

This chain uses TRBV2 with TRBJ1-6, with D unclear. The germline CDR1 and CDR2 sequences are SNHLY and FYNNEI. V lost 6 bases and J 0 bases, leaving 12 bases between the germline ends. This CDR3 region has 16 residues. In nucleotides, the CDR3 is TGTGCCAGCAGGCGGGGAGGGAGCTCCTATAATTCACCCCTCCACTTT. It specifies CASRRGGSSYNSPLHF.

V gene TRBV7-9 combines with J gene TRBJ2-7, with 7 bases that match TRBD2. Germline assignment: CDR1 SEHNR and CDR2 FQNEAQ (reference sequence). The CDR3 runs 16 residues. V lost 5 bases, J lost 5 bases, and 15 bases stayed unmatched. In DNA form, the CDR3 reads TGTGCCAGCAGCCCGTCCGGGTCGCGGGAGATCCACGAGCAGTACTTC. It specifies CASSPSGSREIHEQYF. Drawing the rest from reference TRBV7-9 and TRBJ2-7, the complete variable domain is DTGVSQNPRHKITKRGQNVTFRCDPISEHNRLYWYRQTLGQGPEFLTYFQNEAQLEKSRLLSDRFSAERPKGSFSTLEIQRTEQGDSAMYLCASSPSGSREIHEQYFGPGTRLTVT.

The chain uses TRBV29-1 and TRBJ2-5, with 9 bases lining up with TRBD2. Germline V gene lookup returns CDR1 SQVTM and CDR2 ANQGSEA. J lost 2 bases, V lost 1 base, and 2 bases had no gene match. The CDR3 covers 14 residues. The CDR3 is CSVEGAGGQETQYF. CDR3 nucleotide sequence: TGCAGCGTTGAAGGAGCGGGAGGACAAGAGACCCAGTACTTC.

The rearrangement uses TRBV6-1 and TRBJ2-7; 7 positions agree with TRBD1. The J segment lost 2 bases and the V segment lost 4 bases, leaving 5 bases of the junction unmatched. CDR1 MNHNS and CDR2 SASEGT come from the germline V gene. The CDR3 runs 14 residues. The CDR3 region is CASSVGQVAYEQYF. The CDR3 nucleotides are TGTGCCAGCAGTGTAGGACAGGTCGCCTACGAGCAGTACTTC.

Comments on this clone: This may come from a read error, since a much larger clone is one base off. The chain combines TRBV30 with TRBJ2-5, with D possibly matching TRBD2 (5 bases). Germline lookup yields CDR1 GTSNPN and CDR2 SVGIG (reference sequence). This CDR3 has 14 residues. V was shortened by 1 base and J by 3 bases, with 12 bases between the two germline ends. The CDR3 loop is CAWSANYGEETQYF. The DNA of the CDR3 is TGTGCCTGGAGTGCAAACTACGGGGAAGAGACCCAGTACTTC.

A single count supports this clone. This chain joins TRBV5-1 and TRBJ2-7; 8 nucleotides line up with TRBD1. The CDR3 contains 14 residues. Trimming at V came to 2 bases and at J to 3 bases, leaving 4 bases not matched to a gene. Germline V lookup: CDR1 SGHRS, CDR2 YFSETQ. CDR3 in amino acids: CASSFSDRGYEQYF. CDR3 coding DNA: TGCGCCAGCAGCTTTTCTGACAGGGGCTACGAGCAGTACTTC.

This chain joins TRBV19 and TRBJ2-7; 9 bases are a match to TRBD1. The germline V gene has CDR1 LNHDA and CDR2 SQIVND (reference sequence). J gave up 6 bases and V 5 bases, and 11 bases lay outside the gene matches. The CDR3 has 15 residues. This chain's CDR3 is CASSVLPGQGSEQYF. The CDR3, as DNA: TGTGCCAGTAGTGTATTACCGGGACAGGGTAGCGAGCAGTACTTC.

The chain uses TRBV4-1 and TRBJ1-4; D gene unclear. The CDR3 consists of 15 residues. Germline assignment: CDR1 MGHRA and CDR2 YSYEKL. Trimming removed 1 base at V and 5 bases at J, with 11 bases between. The CDR3 loop is CASSQVWHANEKLFF. DNA of the CDR3: TGCGCCAGCAGCCAAGTCTGGCATGCGAATGAAAAACTGTTTTTT.

V usage is TRBV2 and J usage is TRBJ2-1; D ambiguous. CDR3 length: 15 amino acids. The germline V gene encodes CDR1 SNHLY and CDR2 FYNNEI. V lost 4 bases and J 3 bases, leaving 13 bases between the germline ends. This CDR3 reads CASSVEKGYYNEQFF. The CDR3 DNA reads TGTGCCAGCAGTGTAGAAAAGGGTTACTACAATGAGCAGTTCTTC.

This chain connects TRBV18 to TRBJ2-5; possibly TRBD2 for D (5 bases). CDR1 is KGHSH and CDR2 is LQKENI in the germline V gene. The CDR3 spans 18 residues. Trimming removed 6 bases from V and 1 base from J, with 24 bases in between. CDR3: CASSLNRVASPFQETQYF. CDR3 DNA: TGTGCCAGCTCCCTTAATCGCGTTGCTAGCCCCTTCCAAGAGACCCAGTACTTC.

The chain uses TRBV2 and TRBJ2-6, with a tentative D call TRBD1 (5 bases). The germline CDR1 and CDR2 sequences are SNHLY and FYNNEI. The CDR3 consists of 17 residues. V gave up 1 base and J gave up 0 bases, with 10 bases separating them. CDR3 in amino acids: CASSEGTKSSGANVLTF. The CDR3 DNA sequence: TGTGCCAGCAGTGAAGGGACAAAAAGCTCTGGGGCCAACGTCCTGACTTTC.

V usage is TRBV27 and J usage is TRBJ1-5, with TRBD1 as a possible D gene (6 bases). CDR1 is MNHEY, CDR2 SMNVEV, per germline (reference sequence). This CDR3 spans 12 amino acids. V lost 8 bases and J 3 bases, leaving 8 bases between the germline ends. The CDR3 region has the DNA TGTGCCAGCGGGACACTCAATCAGCCCCAGCATTTT. Its protein is CASGTLNQPQHF.

This chain uses TRBV10-3 with TRBJ1-4; D remains ambiguous. V lost 0 bases to trimming and J lost 0 bases, with 11 bases between them. In germline, CDR1 is ENHRY, CDR2 SYGVKD. This CDR3 has 17 residues. DNA for the CDR3: TGTGCCATCAGTGAGTCCTGGCAGGTCGCAACTAATGAAAAACTGTTTTTT. Its translation: CAISESWQVATNEKLFF.

The V call is TRBV6-1, the J call TRBJ1-4; unclear D gene. V lost 1 base to trimming and J lost 5 bases, with 11 bases between them. Per the germline V gene, CDR1 is MNHNS and CDR2 is SASEGT. CDR3 length: 15 amino acids. CDR3 protein: CASSEGWQPNEKLFF. In DNA, the CDR3 is TGTGCCAGCAGTGAAGGTTGGCAGCCAAATGAAAAACTGTTTTTT.

This chain connects TRBV14 to TRBJ2-3; D is possibly TRBD2 (5 bases). Germline assignment: CDR1 SGHDN and CDR2 FVKESK. Trimming pared 2 bases from V and 4 bases from J, leaving 13 bases between. This CDR3 spans 15 amino acids. The CDR3 sequence is CASSQYGSFPDTQYF. As DNA, the CDR3 is TGTGCCAGCAGCCAATATGGGAGCTTCCCAGATACGCAGTATTTT.